These T cell receptor beta chains were read from a single sample in a study of blood T cell repertoires in COVID-19. Assay: immunoSEQ multiplex PCR; the TCRdb copy retains only in-frame clones and omits some. The sample lists some 170,000 clones, more than 65% occurring once. The sequenced sample consisted of PBMCs or T cells enriched from blood (not recorded which). These receptors were taken from a middle-aged man who had recovered from COVID-19. Both conserved end residues are part of each CDR3. The order of the fields is clone size, D gene, V gene, J gene, CDR3 protein, CDR3 DNA. A D gene is named only where the DNA matches it firmly. Part of the rows lack a size; the others show once, few, many or a class for expanded clones.

NA,NA,TRBV10-1,TRBJ1-3,CASSGDSGNTIYF,TGCGCCAGCTCGGGGGACTCTGGAAACACCATATATTTT
NA,TRBD2,TRBV18,TRBJ2-2,CASSPSSGLNTGELFF,TGTGCCAGCTCACCGTCTAGCGGACTGAACACCGGGGAGCTGTTTTTT
medium-sized,TRBD1,TRBV15,TRBJ1-4,CATSPGQGEEKLFF,TGTGCCACCAGCCCGGGACAGGGCGAAGAAAAACTGTTTTTT
NA,TRBD1,TRBV5-1,TRBJ1-6,CASSLTQQGEGSPLHF,TGCGCCAGCAGCTTGACCCAACAGGGGGAAGGTTCACCCCTCCACTTT
NA,NA,TRBV7-6,TRBJ2-4,CASSLDPAGAKNIQYF,TGTGCCAGCAGCTTAGACCCAGCGGGAGCCAAAAACATTCAGTACTTC
many,NA,TRBV29-1,TRBJ1-2,CSVEEPRGDRLYGYTF,TGCAGCGTTGAAGAACCCCGCGGAGACAGGCTCTATGGCTACACCTTC
NA,NA,TRBV15,TRBJ1-2,CATSRDQLYGYTF,TGTGCCACCAGCAGAGATCAACTCTATGGCTACACCTTC
NA,NA,TRBV7-9,TRBJ2-7,CASSPRADYEQYF,TGTGCCAGCAGCCCCAGGGCAGACTACGAGCAGTACTTC
NA,TRBD1,TRBV5-1,TRBJ2-7,CASSGGTGGHEQYF,TGCGCCAGCAGCGGCGGGACAGGGGGCCACGAGCAGTACTTC
NA,TRBD1,TRBV5-1,TRBJ2-2,CASSGTGAGELFF,TGCGCCAGCAGTGGGACAGGGGCCGGGGAGCTGTTTTTT
NA,NA,TRBV10-2,TRBJ2-3,CASIRTSTDTQYF,TGCGCCAGCATACGGACTAGCACAGATACGCAGTATTTT
NA,NA,TRBV19,TRBJ1-2,CASEINYGYTF,TGTGCCAGTGAGATTAACTATGGCTACACCTTC
NA,TRBD1,TRBV28,TRBJ1-5,CASRAGQGGQPQHF,TGTGCCAGCAGAGCTGGACAGGGAGGGCAGCCCCAGCATTTT
NA,NA,TRBV28,TRBJ2-6,CASGPTQSGANVLTF,TGTGCCAGCGGCCCTACACAGTCTGGGGCCAACGTCCTGACTTTC
NA,NA,TRBV19,TRBJ1-3,CASSMGTSGNTIYF,TGTGCCAGTAGTATGGGCACCTCTGGAAACACCATATATTTT
NA,NA,TRBV5-1,TRBJ1-5,CASSPGGGASLIEPQHF,TGCGCCAGCAGCCCGGGTGGGGGGGCCTCTCTTATTGAGCCCCAGCATTTT
NA,NA,TRBV30,TRBJ1-1,CAWNSGGLVVNTEAFF,TGTGCCTGGAACTCGGGGGGGCTTGTTGTGAACACTGAAGCTTTCTTT
NA,NA,TRBV7-9,TRBJ2-1,CASSFVGGPSYNEQFF,TGTGCCAGCAGCTTCGTGGGGGGGCCATCCTACAATGAGCAGTTCTTC
many,TRBD1,TRBV6-5,TRBJ1-4,CASSDPGTGEKLFF,TGTGCCAGCAGCGACCCCGGGACAGGTGAAAAACTGTTTTTT
few,NA,TRBV11-2,TRBJ1-2,CASSFHQGINYGYTF,TGTGCCAGCAGCTTTCACCAGGGGATAAACTATGGCTACACCTTC
few,TRBD1,TRBV12-3/TRBV12-4,TRBJ1-2,CASTGTGGYGYTF,TGTGCCAGCACCGGGACAGGGGGCTATGGCTACACCTTC
NA,TRBD2,TRBV7-8,TRBJ2-5,CASSLALRASGRQETQYF,TGTGCCAGCAGCTTAGCGCTCCGGGCTAGCGGGCGGCAAGAGACCCAGTACTTC
NA,NA,TRBV25-1,TRBJ1-2,CASSGPSNYGYTF,TGTGCCAGCAGTGGTCCATCTAACTATGGCTACACCTTC
NA,TRBD1,TRBV5-1,TRBJ1-4,CASSMWTGANEKLFF,TGCGCCAGCAGCATGTGGACAGGAGCTAATGAAAAACTGTTTTTT
NA,NA,TRBV24-1,TRBJ1-1,CATSGGGWTEAFF,TGTGCCACCAGTGGGGGGGGCTGGACTGAAGCTTTCTTT
NA,TRBD2,TRBV3-1/TRBV3-2,TRBJ2-7,CASSQGTSGPYEQYF,TGTGCCAGCAGCCAAGGGACTAGCGGGCCCTACGAGCAGTACTTC
NA,TRBD1,TRBV5-1,TRBJ1-1,CASSWTGSNTEAFF,TGCGCCAGCAGCTGGACAGGGTCGAACACTGAAGCTTTCTTT
NA,TRBD1,TRBV9,TRBJ1-3,CASSDDRGGNTIYF,TGTGCCAGCAGTGATGACAGGGGTGGAAACACCATATATTTT
NA,NA,TRBV29-1,TRBJ1-1,CSVGRGGNNPEAFF,TGCAGCGTGGGGCGGGGGGGAAATAACCCTGAAGCTTTCTTT
NA,NA,TRBV9,TRBJ1-2,CASSFQGPNYGYTF,TGTGCCAGCAGCTTCCAGGGGCCTAACTATGGCTACACCTTC
NA,NA,TRBV15,TRBJ1-1,CATSRDLNTEAFF,TGTGCCACCAGCAGAGATCTAAACACTGAAGCTTTCTTT
NA,NA,TRBV10-3,TRBJ2-2,CAIRPRVTGELFF,TGTGCCATCAGGCCCAGGGTAACCGGGGAGCTGTTTTTT
NA,NA,TRBV18,TRBJ1-5,CASSPASNQPQHF,TGTGCCAGCTCACCCGCGAGCAATCAGCCCCAGCATTTT
NA,TRBD1,TRBV9,TRBJ1-3,CASSVGGGGQVDGNTIYF,TGTGCCAGCAGCGTAGGGGGCGGGGGACAGGTCGATGGAAACACCATATATTTT
NA,NA,TRBV7-9,TRBJ2-5,CASSPIEGQETQYF,TGTGCCAGCAGCCCAATCGAGGGCCAAGAGACCCAGTACTTC
NA,TRBD1,TRBV28,TRBJ1-2,CASSKTGVVRGYTF,TGTGCCAGCAGTAAGACAGGGGTGGTTCGCGGCTACACCTTC
NA,TRBD2,TRBV19,TRBJ2-7,CASSSTSGGSYEQYF,TGTGCCAGTAGTTCTACTAGCGGTGGTTCCTACGAGCAGTACTTC
NA,NA,TRBV5-1,TRBJ2-1,CASSLVQAEQFF,TGCGCCAGCAGCTTGGTTCAGGCTGAGCAGTTCTTC
NA,NA,TRBV29-1,TRBJ1-5,CSVGEADLNQPQHF,TGCAGCGTTGGGGAGGCGGACCTCAATCAGCCCCAGCATTTT
NA,TRBD1,TRBV5-1,TRBJ2-7,CASSLGQGSYEQYF,TGCGCCAGCAGCTTGGGACAGGGGTCCTACGAGCAGTACTTC
few,NA,TRBV10-3,TRBJ1-1,CAISESNLGGEAFF,TGTGCCATCAGTGAGTCGAATTTGGGGGGTGAAGCTTTCTTT
NA,NA,TRBV19,TRBJ1-5,CASQLGSRVDQPQHF,TGTGCCAGCCAACTCGGGAGCAGGGTCGATCAGCCCCAGCATTTT
NA,NA,TRBV18,TRBJ1-1,CASSLAGVGTEAFF,TGTGCCAGCTCACTGGCGGGGGTGGGCACTGAAGCTTTCTTT
NA,NA,TRBV10-2,TRBJ1-2,CASSGQVINYGYTF,TGCGCCAGCAGTGGACAGGTTATCAACTATGGCTACACCTTC
few,TRBD2,TRBV13,TRBJ2-3,CASSLLGGSRTDTQYF,TGTGCCAGCAGCCTTCTCGGGGGGTCTCGCACAGATACGCAGTATTTT
NA,TRBD1,TRBV27,TRBJ2-3,CASSLDRGRDTQYF,TGTGCCAGCAGTTTGGACAGGGGGCGAGATACGCAGTATTTT